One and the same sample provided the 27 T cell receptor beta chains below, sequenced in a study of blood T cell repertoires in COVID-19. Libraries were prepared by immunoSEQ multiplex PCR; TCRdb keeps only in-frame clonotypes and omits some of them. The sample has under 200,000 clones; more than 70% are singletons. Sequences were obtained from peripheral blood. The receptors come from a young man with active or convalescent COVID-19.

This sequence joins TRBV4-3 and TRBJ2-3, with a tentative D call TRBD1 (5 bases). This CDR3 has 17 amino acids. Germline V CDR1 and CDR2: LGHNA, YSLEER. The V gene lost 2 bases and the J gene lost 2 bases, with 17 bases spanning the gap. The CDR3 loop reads CASSQTLQGRITDTQYF. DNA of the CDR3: TGCGCCAGCAGCCAAACATTGCAGGGAAGAATCACAGATACGCAGTATTTT.

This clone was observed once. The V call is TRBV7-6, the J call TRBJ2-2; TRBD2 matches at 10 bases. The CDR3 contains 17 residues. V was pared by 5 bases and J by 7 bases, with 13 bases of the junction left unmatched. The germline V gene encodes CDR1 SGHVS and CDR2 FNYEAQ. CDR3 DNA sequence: TGTGCCAGCAGCCCGCGTTTTAGCGGGAGGCAAGGCGGGGAGCTGTTTTTT. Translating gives CASSPRFSGRQGGELFF.

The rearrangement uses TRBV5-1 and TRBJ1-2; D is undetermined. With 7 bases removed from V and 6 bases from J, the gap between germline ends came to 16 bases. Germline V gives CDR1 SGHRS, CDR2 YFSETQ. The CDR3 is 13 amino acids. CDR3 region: CASSTHGENGYTF. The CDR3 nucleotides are TGCGCCAGCTCCACACACGGAGAAAATGGCTACACCTTC.

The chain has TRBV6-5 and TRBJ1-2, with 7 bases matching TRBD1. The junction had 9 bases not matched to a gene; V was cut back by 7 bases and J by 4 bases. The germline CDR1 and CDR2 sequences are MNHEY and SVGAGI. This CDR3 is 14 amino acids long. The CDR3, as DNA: TGTGCCAGCACATCGACCCGGGACAGCTATGGCTACACCTTC. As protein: CASTSTRDSYGYTF.

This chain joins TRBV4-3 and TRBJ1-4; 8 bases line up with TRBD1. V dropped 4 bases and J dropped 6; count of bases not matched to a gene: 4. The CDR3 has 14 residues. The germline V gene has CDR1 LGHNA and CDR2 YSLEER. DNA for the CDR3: TGCGCCAGCAGCCGACCGGGACAGGATGAAAAACTGTTTTTT. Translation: CASSRPGQDEKLFF.

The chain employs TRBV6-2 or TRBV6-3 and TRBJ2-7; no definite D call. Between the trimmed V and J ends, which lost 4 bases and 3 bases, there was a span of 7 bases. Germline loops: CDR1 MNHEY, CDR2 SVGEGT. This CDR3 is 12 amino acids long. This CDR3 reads CASSWPSYEQYF. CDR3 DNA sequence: TGTGCCAGCAGTTGGCCCAGCTACGAGCAGTACTTC.

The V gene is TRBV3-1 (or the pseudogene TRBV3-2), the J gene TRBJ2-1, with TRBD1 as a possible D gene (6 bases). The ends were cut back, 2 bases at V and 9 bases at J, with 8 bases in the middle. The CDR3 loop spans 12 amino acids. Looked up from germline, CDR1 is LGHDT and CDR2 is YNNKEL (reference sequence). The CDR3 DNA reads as TGTGCCAGCAGCCAAAACAGGGCTGAGCAGTTCTTC. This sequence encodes CASSQNRAEQFF.

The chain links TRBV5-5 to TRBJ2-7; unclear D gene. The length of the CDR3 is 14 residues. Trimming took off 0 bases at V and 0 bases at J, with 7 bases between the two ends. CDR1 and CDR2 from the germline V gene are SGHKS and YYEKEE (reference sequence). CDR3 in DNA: TGTGCCAGCAGCTTGGAACCTAGCTCCTACGAGCAGTACTTC. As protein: CASSLEPSSYEQYF.

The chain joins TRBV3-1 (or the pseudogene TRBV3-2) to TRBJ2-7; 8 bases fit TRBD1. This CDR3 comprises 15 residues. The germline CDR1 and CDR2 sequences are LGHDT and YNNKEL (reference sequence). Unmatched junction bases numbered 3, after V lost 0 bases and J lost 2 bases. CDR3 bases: TGTGCCAGCAGCCAAGACGGGACAGGAACCTACGAGCAGTACTTC. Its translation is CASSQDGTGTYEQYF.

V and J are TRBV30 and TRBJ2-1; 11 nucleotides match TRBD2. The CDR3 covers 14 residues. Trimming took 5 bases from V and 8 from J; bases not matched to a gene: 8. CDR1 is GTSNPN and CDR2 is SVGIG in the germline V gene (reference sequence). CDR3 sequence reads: CAWHRLAGLHEQFF. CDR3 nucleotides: TGTGCCTGGCACCGACTAGCGGGACTCCATGAGCAGTTCTTC. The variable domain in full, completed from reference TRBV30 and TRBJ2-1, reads SQTIHQWPATLVQPVGSPLSLECTVEGTSNPNLYWYRQAAGRGLQLLFYSVGIGQISSEVPQNLSASRPQDRQFILSSKKLLLSDSGFYLCAWHRLAGLHEQFFGPGTRLTVL.

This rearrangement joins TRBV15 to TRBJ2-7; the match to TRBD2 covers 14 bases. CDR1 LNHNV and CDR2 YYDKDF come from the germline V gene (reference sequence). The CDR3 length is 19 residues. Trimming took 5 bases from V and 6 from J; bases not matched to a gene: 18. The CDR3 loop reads CATSPRGVGLAGVRGEQYF. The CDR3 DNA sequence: TGTGCCACCAGCCCAAGGGGGGTGGGACTAGCGGGAGTTCGCGGCGAGCAGTACTTC.

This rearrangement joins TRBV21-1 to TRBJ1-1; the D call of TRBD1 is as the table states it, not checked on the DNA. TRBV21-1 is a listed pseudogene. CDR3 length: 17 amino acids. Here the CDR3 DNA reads TGTGCCAGCAGCATCCCCGAGTGGGCCCCGGAAAAAACTGAAGCTTTCTTT. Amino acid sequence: CASSIPEWAPEKTEAFF.

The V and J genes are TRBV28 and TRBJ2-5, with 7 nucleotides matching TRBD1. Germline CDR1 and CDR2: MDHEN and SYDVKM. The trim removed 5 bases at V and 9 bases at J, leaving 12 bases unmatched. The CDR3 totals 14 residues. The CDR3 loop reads CASSPRDSRRAQYF. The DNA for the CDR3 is TGTGCCAGCAGTCCCAGGGACAGCCGGCGGGCCCAGTACTTC.

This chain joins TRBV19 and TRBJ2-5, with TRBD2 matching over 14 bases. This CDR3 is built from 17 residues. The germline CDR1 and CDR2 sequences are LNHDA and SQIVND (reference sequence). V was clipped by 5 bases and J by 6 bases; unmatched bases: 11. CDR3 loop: CASSLAGTSGSLKTQYF. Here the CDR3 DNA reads TGTGCCAGTAGTCTTGCCGGGACTAGCGGGAGTTTGAAGACCCAGTACTTC.

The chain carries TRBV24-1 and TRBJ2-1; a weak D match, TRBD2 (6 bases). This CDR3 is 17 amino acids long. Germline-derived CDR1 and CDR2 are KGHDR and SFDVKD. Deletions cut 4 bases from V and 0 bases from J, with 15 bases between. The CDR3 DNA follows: TGTGCCACCAGTGACCCCCGCGGGGCGGGCTCCTACAATGAGCAGTTCTTC. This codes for CATSDPRGAGSYNEQFF.

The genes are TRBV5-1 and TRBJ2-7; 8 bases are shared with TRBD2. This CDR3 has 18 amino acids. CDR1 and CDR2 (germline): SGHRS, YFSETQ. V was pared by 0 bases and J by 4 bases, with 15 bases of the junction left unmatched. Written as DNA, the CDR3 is TGCGCCAGCAGCTTGGAGGTAGGCGCGGGGGGCAGTCGATACGAGCAGTACTTC. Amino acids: CASSLEVGAGGSRYEQYF.

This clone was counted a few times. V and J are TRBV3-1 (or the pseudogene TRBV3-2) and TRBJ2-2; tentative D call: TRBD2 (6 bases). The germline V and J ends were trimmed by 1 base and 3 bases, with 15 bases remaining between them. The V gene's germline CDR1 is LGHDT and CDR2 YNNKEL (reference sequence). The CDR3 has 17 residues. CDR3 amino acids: CASSQVGGGDHTGELFF. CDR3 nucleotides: TGTGCCAGCAGCCAAGTGGGTGGAGGGGACCACACCGGGGAGCTGTTTTTT.

CDR3 region: CAWSEGHLNTEAFF. CDR3 nucleotide sequence: TGTGCCTGGAGTGAGGGACATTTGAACACTGAAGCTTTCTTT. The rearrangement links TRBV30 to TRBJ1-1; D possibly corresponds to TRBD1 (6 bases). Deletions cut 1 base from V and 0 bases from J, with 9 bases between. Per the germline V gene, CDR1 is GTSNPN and CDR2 is SVGIG (reference sequence). The length of the CDR3 is 14 residues.

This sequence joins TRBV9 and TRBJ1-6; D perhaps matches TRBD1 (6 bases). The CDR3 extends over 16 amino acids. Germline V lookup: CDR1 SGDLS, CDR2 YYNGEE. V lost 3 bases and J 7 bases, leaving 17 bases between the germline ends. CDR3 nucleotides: TGTGCCAGCAGCGCCCCCGGGGGGGCAGAGAATTCACCCCTCCACTTT. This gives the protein CASSAPGGAENSPLHF.

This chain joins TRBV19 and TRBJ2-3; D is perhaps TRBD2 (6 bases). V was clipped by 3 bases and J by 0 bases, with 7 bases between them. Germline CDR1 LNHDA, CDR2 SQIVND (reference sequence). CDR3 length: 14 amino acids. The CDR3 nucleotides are TGTGCCAGTAGTATGGGACTTAGCACAGATACGCAGTATTTT. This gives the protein CASSMGLSTDTQYF.

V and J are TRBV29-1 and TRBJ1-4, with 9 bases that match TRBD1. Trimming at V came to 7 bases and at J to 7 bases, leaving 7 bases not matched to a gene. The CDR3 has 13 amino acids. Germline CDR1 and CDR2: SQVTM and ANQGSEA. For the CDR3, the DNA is TGCAGCGCCTCCGGGACAGGGTCTGAAAAACTGTTTTTT. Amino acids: CSASGTGSEKLFF.

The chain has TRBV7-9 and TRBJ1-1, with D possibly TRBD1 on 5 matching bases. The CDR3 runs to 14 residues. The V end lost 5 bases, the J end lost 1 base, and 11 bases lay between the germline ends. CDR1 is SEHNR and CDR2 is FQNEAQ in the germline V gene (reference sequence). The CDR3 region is CASSNLGQNTEAFF. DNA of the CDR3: TGTGCCAGCAGCAACCTCGGACAGAACACTGAAGCTTTCTTT.

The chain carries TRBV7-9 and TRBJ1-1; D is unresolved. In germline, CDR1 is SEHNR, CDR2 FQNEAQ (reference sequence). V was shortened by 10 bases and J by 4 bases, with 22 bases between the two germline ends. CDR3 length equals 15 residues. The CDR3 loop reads CANARPGRRSTEAFF. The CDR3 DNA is TGTGCCAACGCTCGCCCGGGAAGAAGGTCCACTGAAGCTTTCTTT.

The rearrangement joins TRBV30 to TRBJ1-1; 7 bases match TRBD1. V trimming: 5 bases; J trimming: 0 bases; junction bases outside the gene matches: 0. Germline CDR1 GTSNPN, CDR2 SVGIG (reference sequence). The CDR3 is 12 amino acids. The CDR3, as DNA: TGTGCCTGGGGACAGGTGAACACTGAAGCTTTCTTT. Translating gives CAWGQVNTEAFF.

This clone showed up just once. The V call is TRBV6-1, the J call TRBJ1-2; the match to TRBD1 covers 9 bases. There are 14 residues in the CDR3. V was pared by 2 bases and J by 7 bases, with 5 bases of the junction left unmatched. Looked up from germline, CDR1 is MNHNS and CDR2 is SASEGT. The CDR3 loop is CASSETGTGRGYTF. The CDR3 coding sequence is TGTGCCAGCAGTGAAACAGGGACAGGGCGTGGCTACACCTTC.

The CDR3 region is CAWSPQVREQYF. In DNA form, the CDR3 reads TGTGCCTGGAGCCCACAGGTTCGAGAGCAGTACTTC. The chain is built from TRBV30 and TRBJ2-7, with a possible D match to TRBD1 (5 bases). V was clipped by 3 bases and J by 7 bases, with 13 bases between them. Per germline, CDR1 GTSNPN and CDR2 SVGIG (reference sequence). The length of the CDR3 is 12 residues.

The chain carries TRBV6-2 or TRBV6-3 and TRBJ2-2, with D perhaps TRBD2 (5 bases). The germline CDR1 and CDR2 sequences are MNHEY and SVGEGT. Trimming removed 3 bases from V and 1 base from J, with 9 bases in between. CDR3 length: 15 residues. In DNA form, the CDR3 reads TGTGCCAGCAGTTATGGCGGGCGGAACACCGGGGAGCTGTTTTTT. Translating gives CASSYGGRNTGELFF.